The next 32 T cell receptor beta chains were all read from a single sample in a study of graft-versus-host responses after intestinal transplantation. Graft samples were processed, releasing intraepithelial and lamina propria lymphocytes. Clones were read by immunoSEQ multiplex PCR, and TCRdb kept only the in-frame ones, dropping some. The sample shows over 7,500 clones, 60% to 70% of them seen only once. Specimen: ileum tissue, collected approximately 450 days after transplant. These receptors were taken from a human patient who received an intestinal transplant, so some T cells may come from the graft donor.

The rearrangement links TRBV15 to TRBJ2-5; TRBD1 matches 9 bases. The CDR3 has 17 amino acids. The germline CDR1 and CDR2 sequences are LNHNV and YYDKDF (reference sequence). The trim removed 4 bases at V and 3 bases at J, leaving 12 bases unmatched. The CDR3 sequence: CATSKTLQGAVEETQYF. In DNA, the CDR3 is TGTGCCACCAGCAAGACTCTACAGGGGGCGGTTGAAGAGACCCAGTACTTC. Full variable domain (missing parts from reference TRBV15 and TRBJ2-5): DAMVIQNPRYQVTQFGKPVTLSCSQTLNHNVMYWYQQKSSQAPKLLFHYYDKDFNNEADTPDNFQSRRPNTSFCFLDIRSPGLGDTAMYLCATSKTLQGAVEETQYFGPGTRLLVL.

The chain has TRBV27 and TRBJ2-5; TRBD2 matches at 14 bases. The V gene's germline CDR1 is MNHEY and CDR2 SMNVEV (reference sequence). V lost 4 bases to trimming and J lost 9 bases; unmatched junction nucleotides: 7. The length of the CDR3 is 15 residues. CDR3 in DNA: TGTGCCAGCAGTTCCGGGACTAGCGGGGGTCTGGCCCAGTACTTC. Residues: CASSSGTSGGLAQYF.

This clone was counted a few times. This sequence joins TRBV4-1 and TRBJ1-2; 7 nucleotides align to TRBD1. CDR1 is MGHRA, CDR2 YSYEKL, per germline. This CDR3 is 16 amino acids long. V shed 0 bases, J shed 10 bases, and the junction held 14 bases outside the gene matches. The CDR3 coding sequence is TGCGCCAGCAGCCAAGAGGACAGGTTTAGCGGGGACCACTACACCTTC. Translation: CASSQEDRFSGDHYTF.

CDR3 sequence: CAIRTGMNTEAFF. The CDR3 coding sequence is TGTGCCATCAGAACAGGGATGAACACTGAAGCTTTCTTT. The gene calls are TRBV10-3 and TRBJ1-1, with D perhaps matching TRBD1 (6 bases). The length of the CDR3 is 13 residues. Germline-derived CDR1 and CDR2 are ENHRY and SYGVKD. V was pared by 6 bases and J by 0 bases, with 8 bases between.

The rearrangement joins TRBV30 to TRBJ2-2, with 8 bases aligning to TRBD2. Germline CDR1 is GTSNPN and CDR2 is SVGIG (reference sequence). V shed 2 bases and J 1 base; nucleotides not matched to a gene: 6. The CDR3 spans 16 residues. DNA of the CDR3: TGTGCCTGGAGTATCCAGCGGGGGCAGAACACCGGGGAGCTGTTTTTT. Translating gives CAWSIQRGQNTGELFF. Based on the CDR3 plus reference TRBV30 and TRBJ2-2, the full variable domain is SQTIHQWPATLVQPVGSPLSLECTVEGTSNPNLYWYRQAAGRGLQLLFYSVGIGQISSEVPQNLSASRPQDRQFILSSKKLLLSDSGFYLCAWSIQRGQNTGELFFGEGSRLTVL.

V usage is TRBV4-1 and J usage is TRBJ2-5; 9 nucleotides agree with TRBD2. Germline V CDR1 and CDR2: MGHRA, YSYEKL. V shed 0 bases, J shed 4 bases, and the junction held 6 bases outside the gene matches. The CDR3 spans 16 residues. DNA of the CDR3: TGCGCCAGCAGCCAAGAACGGGCGGGGGGGCGAGAGACCCAGTACTTC. It specifies CASSQERAGGRETQYF.

This clone was seen a handful of times. J is TRBJ1-5 and V is TRBV5-8, with TRBD1 identical over 8 bases. With 2 bases clipped from V and 11 bases from J, the junction kept 15 bases outside the gene matches. Germline values: CDR1 SGHTS, CDR2 YDEGEE. CDR3 length: 16 amino acids. The CDR3 region is CASSFSLAQGAVAQHF. In DNA form, the CDR3 reads TGTGCCAGCAGCTTTTCCCTGGCGCAGGGGGCGGTTGCCCAGCATTTT.

About this clone: The identical CDR3 is also encoded by other nucleotide sequences in the sample. This CDR3 is CASSPRDRNTGELFF. The CDR3 DNA sequence: TGTGCCAGCTCACCCCGGGACAGGAACACCGGGGAGCTGTTTTTT. The chain has TRBV18 and TRBJ2-2; the match to TRBD1 covers 7 bases. Germline assignment: CDR1 KGHSH and CDR2 LQKENI. CDR3 size: 15 residues. Trimming took 3 bases from V and 1 from J; bases not matched to a gene: 2.

The chain links TRBV5-1 to TRBJ2-6; D perhaps matches TRBD1 (5 bases). The CDR3 sequence is 17 residues long. Germline CDR1 and CDR2: SGHRS and YFSETQ. V was shortened by 4 bases and J by 2 bases, with 16 bases between the two germline ends. The CDR3: CASSLRAGWTGANVLTF. The CDR3 DNA reads as TGCGCCAGCAGCCTAAGAGCAGGGTGGACTGGGGCCAACGTCCTGACTTTC.

V is TRBV11-2 and J is TRBJ2-4, with D unresolved. Looked up from germline, CDR1 is SGHAT and CDR2 is FQNNGV. This CDR3 region has 14 residues. V was cut by 1 base and J by 0 bases, with 4 bases left in between. CDR3 in DNA: TGTGCCAGCAGCTTAGGCAGAGCCAAAAACATTCAGTACTTC. This sequence encodes CASSLGRAKNIQYF.

The chain combines TRBV9 with TRBJ2-5; D perhaps matches TRBD2 (7 bases). The CDR3 contains 15 residues. The V gene's germline CDR1 is SGDLS and CDR2 YYNGEE. V was clipped by 2 bases and J by 1 base, with 12 bases between them. The CDR3 loop reads CASSVFGGLQETQYF. CDR3 DNA sequence: TGTGCCAGCAGCGTGTTCGGGGGGCTCCAAGAGACCCAGTACTTC.

V is TRBV6-4 and J is TRBJ2-1, with 12 nucleotides matching TRBD2. CDR1 and CDR2 (germline): MRHNA, SNTAGT. The CDR3 covers 14 residues. V gave up 8 bases and J gave up 8 bases; unmatched junction bases: 7. CDR3 protein: CASSLLAGGHEQFF. CDR3 in DNA: TGTGCCAGCTCCCTACTAGCGGGGGGCCATGAGCAGTTCTTC.

The V and J genes are TRBV5-4 and TRBJ1-1; D possibly corresponds to TRBD1 (5 bases). V was clipped by 5 bases and J by 2 bases, with 16 bases between them. Germline V gene lookup returns CDR1 SGHNT and CDR2 YYREEE (reference sequence). CDR3 length: 15 residues. The CDR3 DNA reads as TGTGCCAGCAGACCGACCCCGACAGAAAACACTGAAGCTTTCTTT. Protein: CASRPTPTENTEAFF.

The chain couples TRBV9 to TRBJ2-3; D not resolved. The V gene's germline CDR1 is SGDLS and CDR2 YYNGEE. The CDR3 length is 17 residues. The V gene lost 0 bases and the J gene lost 4 bases, with 18 bases spanning the gap. The CDR3 DNA follows: TGTGCCAGCAGCGTAGACCCTCTTGGTCTAGTGGCAGATACGCAGTATTTT. This encodes CASSVDPLGLVADTQYF.

The chain links TRBV15 to TRBJ2-1; 9 bases match TRBD2. CDR1 LNHNV and CDR2 YYDKDF come from the germline V gene (reference sequence). V was pared by 5 bases and J by 0 bases, with 5 bases of the junction left unmatched. The CDR3 is 16 amino acids. CDR3 DNA: TGTGCCACCAGCCGCTTTAGCGGGGGCTCCTACAATGAGCAGTTCTTC. It yields the protein CATSRFSGGSYNEQFF.

Concerning this clone: One junction end does not reproduce the germline sequence, and a read error may be involved. The chain links TRBV29-1 to TRBJ2-5; D call uncertain. The CDR3 extends over 16 amino acids. Germline V lookup: CDR1 SQVTM, CDR2 ANQGSEA. The chain's CDR3 is CSVANIRFRAQETRYF. The CDR3 nucleotides read TGCAGCGTTGCTAACATAAGGTTTCGGGCCCAAGAGACCCGGTACTTC.

This chain joins TRBV10-3 and TRBJ2-3, with 11 bases that match TRBD2. Germline V gene data show CDR1 as ENHRY and CDR2 as SYGVKD. Trimming at V came to 7 bases and at J to 3 bases, leaving 6 bases not matched to a gene. This CDR3 is 15 amino acids long. Here the CDR3 DNA reads TGTGCCATCAAAGGGTTAGCGGGGGGGACAGATACGCAGTATTTT. This codes for CAIKGLAGGTDTQYF.

This rearrangement joins TRBV11-3 to TRBJ2-1; 12 bases map to TRBD2. The CDR3 is 14 residues long. Germline assignment: CDR1 SGHNT and CDR2 YENEEA. V trimming: 4 bases; J trimming: 8 bases; junction bases outside the gene matches: 3. The DNA for the CDR3 is TGTGCCAGCAGCTCTAGCGGGGGGGCAGATGAGCAGTTCTTC. It translates to CASSSSGGADEQFF.

The J gene is TRBJ1-5, the V gene TRBV19; TRBD1 agrees at 7 bases. Germline lookup yields CDR1 LNHDA and CDR2 SQIVND (reference sequence). The CDR3 length is 15 residues. V dropped 4 bases and J dropped 5; count of bases not matched to a gene: 8. The CDR3 DNA is TGTGCCAGTAGTACCTACACACAGGGGTATCAGCCCCAGCATTTT. It codes for CASSTYTQGYQPQHF.

V and J are TRBV28 and TRBJ1-2; D perhaps matches TRBD1 (6 bases). The V end was cut by 2 bases, the J end by 7 bases, with 11 bases between. The germline V gene encodes CDR1 MDHEN and CDR2 SYDVKM. This CDR3 comprises 13 residues. The CDR3: CASSLGGAGGYTF. The DNA for the CDR3 is TGTGCCAGCAGTTTAGGGGGGGCGGGTGGCTACACCTTC.

V usage is TRBV14 and J usage is TRBJ2-2; the D gene is possibly TRBD1 (5 bases). Trimming removed 2 bases from V and 4 bases from J, with 8 bases in between. CDR1 SGHDN and CDR2 FVKESK come from the germline V gene. The CDR3 sequence is 14 residues long. The CDR3 DNA follows: TGTGCCAGCAGCCAATTCCAGGGCACCGGGGAGCTGTTTTTT. Translation gives CASSQFQGTGELFF.

CDR3 DNA: TGTGCCGCGGGAGAAGGTCTCGCAGGTACGCAGTATTTT. Protein: CAAGEGLAGTQYF. V gene TRBV11-1 combines with J gene TRBJ2-3; 7 nucleotides agree with TRBD2. The V gene end was trimmed by 11 bases and the J gene end by 8 bases; junction bases not matched to a gene: 13. Looked up from germline, CDR1 is SGHAT and CDR2 is FQDESV (reference sequence). This CDR3 spans 13 amino acids.

J is TRBJ2-2 and V is TRBV7-2; 10 bases fit TRBD1. The CDR3 has 17 amino acids. The germline V gene has CDR1 SGHTA and CDR2 FQGNSA. Losses at the gene ends were 2 bases for V and 1 base for J; bases not matched to a gene: 4. The CDR3, as DNA: TGTGCCAGCAGCTTAACGACAGGGGGCTGGAACACCGGGGAGCTGTTTTTT. It specifies CASSLTTGGWNTGELFF.

This chain uses TRBV5-1 with TRBJ1-4; unclear D gene. CDR1 and CDR2 (germline): SGHRS, YFSETQ. The CDR3 is made up of 16 amino acids. V lost 4 bases and J 0 bases, leaving 13 bases between the germline ends. The CDR3 loop is CASSLSGIATNEKLFF. In DNA form, the CDR3 reads TGCGCCAGCAGCCTGTCCGGGATTGCAACTAATGAAAAACTGTTTTTT.

The chain joins TRBV5-4 to TRBJ1-5; D ambiguous. This CDR3 comprises 12 residues. CDR1 SGHNT and CDR2 YYREEE come from the germline V gene (reference sequence). V was shortened by 4 bases and J by 6 bases, with 8 bases between the two germline ends. CDR3: CASSNMGQPQHF. The CDR3 nucleotides read TGTGCCAGCAGCAATATGGGTCAGCCCCAGCATTTT.

This chain connects TRBV6-1 to TRBJ2-7; tentatively, D is TRBD2 (5 bases). The V and J ends lost 4 bases and 5 bases respectively, with 12 bases between them. Looked up from germline, CDR1 is MNHNS and CDR2 is SASEGT. This CDR3 has 13 amino acids. The chain's CDR3 is CASSALWRDEQYV. CDR3 in DNA: TGTGCCAGCAGTGCCCTTTGGCGGGACGAGCAGTACGTC.

The V call is TRBV7-2, the J call TRBJ2-2; D gene ambiguous. V dropped 5 bases and J dropped 0 bases, with 10 bases sitting between them. Germline V lookup: CDR1 SGHTA, CDR2 FQGNSA. The CDR3 has 15 amino acids. The CDR3 DNA reads as TGTGCCAGCAGCCCAGGATGGGCGAACACCGGGGAGCTGTTTTTT. Translating gives CASSPGWANTGELFF.

The genes are TRBV5-1 and TRBJ2-5, with D perhaps matching TRBD1 or TRBD2 (5 bases each). Looked up from germline, CDR1 is SGHRS and CDR2 is YFSETQ. V was shortened by 3 bases and J by 0 bases, with 12 bases between the two germline ends. The CDR3 is 15 amino acids. For the CDR3, the DNA is TGCGCCAGCAGCTCCTCCGGGGCGAACCAAGAGACCCAGTACTTC. It is translated as CASSSSGANQETQYF.

The chain employs TRBV5-4 and TRBJ1-2; TRBD1 matches 8 bases. V dropped 4 bases and J dropped 0; count of bases not matched to a gene: 5. Germline V gene lookup returns CDR1 SGHNT and CDR2 YYREEE (reference sequence). The CDR3 spans 15 residues. The CDR3 loop is CASSTDRVTNYGYTF. The DNA for the CDR3 is TGTGCCAGCAGCACGGACAGGGTAACTAACTATGGCTACACCTTC.

The chain couples TRBV29-1 to TRBJ2-1; 8 bases align to TRBD1. After removal of 3 bases from V and 1 base from J, the junction contained 5 bases not matched to a gene. CDR3 length equals 15 residues. Per germline, CDR1 SQVTM and CDR2 ANQGSEA. The CDR3 here is CSVDRGLSSYNEQFF. In nucleotides, the CDR3 is TGCAGCGTTGACAGGGGGCTGAGTTCCTACAATGAGCAGTTCTTC.

This chain links TRBV28 with TRBJ2-7; 10 bases line up with TRBD2. Germline V gives CDR1 MDHEN, CDR2 SYDVKM. The CDR3 contains 15 residues. V was clipped by 1 base and J by 7 bases; unmatched bases: 7. The CDR3 bases are TGTGCCAGCAGTTTATCGGCTAGCGGGAGAAAAGAGCAGTACTTC. This sequence encodes CASSLSASGRKEQYF.

The rearrangement uses TRBV27 and TRBJ1-1; D is unresolved. The germline V gene encodes CDR1 MNHEY and CDR2 SMNVEV (reference sequence). Between the trimmed V and J ends, which lost 9 bases and 5 bases, there was a span of 4 bases. This CDR3 region has 9 residues. The CDR3 reads CARGTEAFF. The CDR3, as DNA: TGTGCCAGGGGGACTGAAGCTTTCTTT.